Below are 10 T cell receptor beta chains sequenced from a single sample in a study of CD8+ T cells in alopecia areata. Treatment here: oral pan-JAK inhibitor, 5-10 mg twice daily. cDNA prepared by RNA extraction and subsequent reverse transcription served as the template for sequencing. Libraries were prepared by immunoSEQ multiplex PCR; TCRdb keeps only in-frame clonotypes and omits some of them. The table includes about 210,000 clones, over 60% detected once. The source was CD4+ T cells sorted from blood, collected at week 4, from a patient treated with tofacitinib. All receptors derive from a human donor with alopecia areata.

The V call is TRBV6-5, the J call TRBJ2-5; no clear D gene. The ends were cut back, 7 bases at V and 4 bases at J, with 4 bases in the middle. The CDR3 extends over 10 amino acids. Germline values: CDR1 MNHEY, CDR2 SVGAGI. In nucleotides, the CDR3 is TGTGCCAGCAAATTAGAGACCCAGTACTTC. Translated: CASKLETQYF.

V usage is TRBV7-2 and J usage is TRBJ2-3; TRBD2 aligns across 8 bases. The CDR3 spans 16 residues. Losses at the gene ends were 6 bases for V and 2 bases for J; bases not matched to a gene: 10. Germline V lookup: CDR1 SGHTA, CDR2 FQGNSA. In DNA, the CDR3 is TGTGCCAGCAGTCGGGCGGGGGGAGTTATCACAGATACGCAGTATTTT. This translates into CASSRAGGVITDTQYF.

The chain links TRBV20-1 to TRBJ2-5; 7 nucleotides match TRBD1. The CDR3 runs 11 residues. Germline trimming cut 5 bases from V and 5 bases from J; bases unmatched to any gene: 2. The germline CDR1 and CDR2 sequences are DFQATT and SNEGSKA (reference sequence). CDR3 coding DNA: TGCAGTGCTCTACAGGGGGAGACCCAGTACTTC. This sequence encodes CSALQGETQYF.

This clone was counted between two and nine times. The rearrangement links TRBV29-1 to TRBJ2-5; D is unresolved. There are 13 residues in the CDR3. Germline V gene data show CDR1 as SQVTM and CDR2 as ANQGSEA. V shed 5 bases and J shed 5 bases, with 15 bases lying between them. CDR3 DNA: TGCAGCGTTCGAGTAGGGATACAGGAGACCCAGTACTTC. It encodes CSVRVGIQETQYF.

In this sample, this clone turned up once. This chain connects TRBV6-1 to TRBJ2-7; D is ambiguous. The germline CDR1 and CDR2 sequences are MNHNS and SASEGT. The CDR3 length is 14 residues. Trimming shortened V by 2 bases and J by 0 bases, and 8 bases separated the two germline ends. CDR3 amino acids: CASSENSVSYEQYF. The CDR3 DNA reads as TGTGCCAGCAGTGAAAATTCCGTCTCCTACGAGCAGTACTTC.

A few counts support this clone. The chain combines TRBV7-9 with TRBJ1-2, with 9 positions matching TRBD1. The CDR3 runs to 14 residues. Per germline, CDR1 SEHNR and CDR2 FQNEAQ (reference sequence). The V and J ends lost 5 bases and 5 bases, in that order; junction bases with no gene match: 6. In DNA, the CDR3 is TGTGCCAGCAGCGACTCAGGACAGGGGTATGGCTACACCTTC. Residues: CASSDSGQGYGYTF.

The CDR3, as DNA: TGTGCCAGCAGCTTACATGGCACTGAAGCTTTCTTT. As protein: CASSLHGTEAFF. The chain employs TRBV7-9 and TRBJ1-1; the D is unclear. Germline CDR1 is SEHNR and CDR2 is FQNEAQ (reference sequence). CDR3 size: 12 residues. Trimming left V 2 bases short and J 4 bases short, with 5 bases between.

The chain couples TRBV14 to TRBJ2-7; D may be TRBD1 (5 bases). The CDR3 contains 13 residues. Deletions cut 5 bases from V and 2 bases from J, with 10 bases between. CDR1 and CDR2 from the germline V gene are SGHDN and FVKESK. This chain's CDR3 is CASSTQTAYEQYF. CDR3 nucleotides: TGTGCCAGCAGCACTCAGACAGCCTACGAGCAGTACTTC.

The genes are TRBV7-2 and TRBJ1-1; D not resolved. Germline CDR1 is SGHTA and CDR2 is FQGNSA. Trimming left V 1 base short and J 1 base short, with 7 bases between. The CDR3 spans 14 residues. The CDR3, as DNA: TGTGCCAGCAGCTTAGGAGGGCCGAACACTGAAGCTTTCTTT. Translated: CASSLGGPNTEAFF.

This clone occurred a few times. This chain connects TRBV2 to TRBJ2-4; 7 bases fit TRBD2. The CDR3 length is 18 residues. CDR1 SNHLY and CDR2 FYNNEI come from the germline V gene. V was pared by 4 bases and J by 1 base, with 13 bases of the junction left unmatched. This chain's CDR3 is CASSVGREIGLAKNIQYF. The CDR3, as DNA: TGTGCCAGCAGTGTAGGGAGGGAGATCGGTCTTGCCAAAAACATTCAGTACTTC.